Ten or more counts support the clone carrying this TCR beta chain. Antigen: not known. Trimming took 5 bases from V and 9 from J; bases not matched to a gene: 14. Germline V CDR1 and CDR2: SEHNR, FQNEAQ (reference sequence). This CDR3 has 17 amino acids. This entry comes from a study of T cell repertoires in cytomegalovirus infection. Overall study: Shared public TCR beta signatures pointed to both CMV infection and a matching HLA type.

General study findings and limits: HLA-C-restricted TCR beta clonotypes specific for CMV led the ex vivo response.

Via MiXCR, TCRdb re-called the reads, giving one row per CDR3 protein. Of more than 500,000 distinct CDR3 sequences listed, 16% are singletons. The chain combines TRBV7-9 with TRBJ2-4, with 12 positions matching TRBD2. This clonotype originated in a human donor in good health (CMV status not recorded). Some clones in this sample may be carry-over from other donors' samples. Sample: CD8+ T cells from PBMCs. CDR3 in amino acids: CASSTSLAGGYQGIQYF. For the CDR3, the DNA is TGTGCCAGCAGCACTTCTCTAGCGGGAGGGTATCAAGGCATTCAGTACTTC. Variable domain in full (rest from reference TRBV7-9 and TRBJ2-4): DTGVSQNPRHKITKRGQNVTFRCDPISEHNRLYWYRQTLGQGPEFLTYFQNEAQLEKSRLLSDRFSAERPKGSFSTLEIQRTEQGDSAMYLCASSTSLAGGYQGIQYFGAGTRLSVL.